The clone carrying this T cell receptor (beta chain) was counted between two and nine times. The antigen is unknown. The data derive from a study of identical twins. Points from the study as a whole: High-abundance cord blood beta clonotypes had fewer insertions; memory repertoires showed none. Its conclusions, products of cross-sectional statistical analysis, did not come from following the same donors.

The authors used template switching to add a universal primer site and gave cDNA unique molecular identifiers. From the 5' RACE reads, TCRdb called clonotypes with MiXCR, one entry per CDR3 protein. The sample holds some 660,000 distinct CDR3 sequences, 8.6% seen once. Unmatched junction bases numbered 6, after V lost 4 bases and J lost 2 bases. The germline gives CDR1 MNHNS, CDR2 SASEGT. CDR3 size: 16 residues. The same sample was also studied in work on yellow fever vaccine responses in identical twins. As that study records: Convergence reportedly seemed to mark part of the twins' vaccine T cell response, with personalization marking the rest.

This TCR derives from a woman aged 18-29 years in good health. The V call is TRBV6-1, the J call TRBJ2-5; 11 bases line up with TRBD2. Input material: PBMCs. The CDR3 loop reads CASSATSGGPQETQYF. DNA of the CDR3: TGTGCCAGCAGTGCTACTAGCGGGGGCCCGCAAGAGACCCAGTACTTC.